The present T cell receptor beta chain was sequenced within a study of T cell repertoires in cytomegalovirus infection. Across the study: A matching HLA type, together with CMV infection, was signaled by public TCR beta signatures. Study findings and constraints: Of the TCR beta families, the public ones yielded a cumulative frequency that identified carriers of CMV plus the relevant HLA. In two of eight donors, the top clonotype was HLA-C-restricted CMV-specific.

This CDR3 comprises 14 residues. Germline values: CDR1 SQVTM, CDR2 ANQGSEA. The germline V and J ends were trimmed by 2 bases and 0 bases, with 8 bases remaining between them. MiXCR, applied by TCRdb to the reads, yields one record per CDR3 protein. The sample consists of 680,000 or so distinct CDR3 sequences, approximately 34% of them appearing once. In its sample, this clonotype was seen a few times. Its cognate antigen is unknown. Sequences were obtained from PBMCs. The chain employs TRBV29-1 and TRBJ1-5; D ambiguous. This clonotype was sampled from a human donor in good health (CMV status not recorded). Some clones in this sample may be carry-over from other donors' samples. CDR3 residues: CSVESRDSNQPQHF. Here the CDR3 DNA reads TGCAGCGTTGAATCTAGGGATAGCAATCAGCCCCAGCATTTT.